The entry below gives a single TCR beta chain sequence along with its context. The junction departs from the called germline gene at one end, perhaps through a read error. In germline, CDR1 is SGHVS, CDR2 FQNEAQ. The CDR3 totals 15 residues. Sequencing was performed with immunoSEQ multiplex PCR; in TCRdb, only in-frame clones are kept and a portion is missing. Of under 45,000 clones detected, 75% to 90% appear once; the ten largest clones hold over 2.5%. This specimen comes from a study of OX40 agonist ivuxolimab in advanced cancers. The gene calls are TRBV7-8 and TRBJ2-7; D ambiguous. Sequences were derived from CD4+ or CD8+ T cells sorted from blood, sampled in a trial of the OX40 agonist ivuxolimab. The TCR originated in an adult with an advanced solid tumor such as melanoma, head and neck, liver or kidney cancer. The CDR3 DNA sequence: TGTGCCAGCAGCTTAGGTCTCGGGCAGTCCTCCGAGCAGTACTTC. Translated: CASSLGLGQSSEQYF. Full variable domain (outside the CDR3, taken from reference TRBV7-8 and TRBJ2-7): GAGVSQSPRYKVAKRGQDVALRCDPISGHVSLFWYQQALGQGPEFLTYFQNEAQLDKSGLPSDRFFAERPEGSVSTLKIQRTQQEDSAVYLCASSLGLGQSSEQYFGPGTRLTVT.